One T cell receptor beta chain is described in this entry. It was with 60 Vbeta and 13 Jbeta primers that the PCR ran. This table comes from immunoSEQ multiplex PCR, and its TCRdb copy is limited to in-frame clones, with some not included. The sample gives approximately 75,000 clones, roughly 84% of which show up once; over 15% is in the top ten. This record comes from a study of cytomegalovirus exposure and HLA in healthy donors. The sequencing input was PBMCs. This clonotype was obtained from a man between 70 and 80 years old in good health and CMV-seropositive.

CDR3 bases: TGCGCCAGCAGCCATGAACAACGTACGCAGTATTTT. It specifies CASSHEQRTQYF. The chain is built from TRBV4-1 and TRBJ2-3; D not resolved. The CDR3 totals 12 residues. Deletions cut 3 bases from V and 8 bases from J, with 9 bases between. CDR1 MGHRA and CDR2 YSYEKL come from the germline V gene.